Listed below are T cell receptor beta chains from one sample, sequenced in a study of T-cell reconstitution after alpha-beta-depleted transplantation in children. TCRdb reanalysed the PCR reads using MiXCR and keeps one entry per CDR3 protein. The data contain 200,000 to 300,000 distinct CDR3 sequences, roughly a quarter of them singletons. The starting material was PBMCs, obtained before TCRalphabeta/CD19-depleted stem cell transplant. The source is a girl aged 2-10 years with Fanconi anemia, due to receive a stem cell transplant. CDR3s include the opening cysteine and the closing phenylalanine or tryptophan. A D gene is named only where the DNA matches it firmly. Clone size appears in some rows only: once, few, many, or a class for an expanded clone.

D,V,size,J,CDR3,DNA
NA,TRBV20-1,NA,TRBJ1-3,CSASGQRNTIYF,TGCAGTGCTAGTGGGCAGAGAAACACCATATATTTT
TRBD1,TRBV20-1,many,TRBJ2-4,CSARTGDGSKNIQYF,TGCAGTGCTAGGACAGGGGACGGGTCCAAAAACATTCAGTACTTC
TRBD1,TRBV4-2,NA,TRBJ2-5,CASSQGGTGFFQETQYF,TGTGCCAGCAGCCAAGGGGGGACAGGTTTTTTCCAAGAGACCCAGTACTTC
NA,TRBV6-1,NA,TRBJ2-3,CASRGWEVGLGDTQYF,TGTGCCAGCAGAGGGTGGGAGGTCGGGCTCGGAGATACGCAGTATTTT
NA,TRBV6-1,NA,TRBJ1-1,CASSPRRLTGAEAFF,TGTGCCAGCAGCCCACGGCGCCTAACCGGGGCTGAAGCTTTCTTT
TRBD2,TRBV6-5,many,TRBJ2-1,CASGSGLVRTYNEQFF,TGTGCCAGCGGTTCGGGACTAGTTCGTACCTACAATGAGCAGTTCTTC
NA,TRBV6-5,many,TRBJ2-3,CASSYSITGDTQYF,TGTGCCAGCAGTTACTCGATAACCGGAGATACGCAGTATTTT
NA,TRBV29-1,NA,TRBJ2-2,CSVELVGVAPNTGELFF,TGCAGCGTTGAACTGGTGGGAGTCGCTCCGAACACCGGGGAGCTGTTTTTT
NA,TRBV20-1,NA,TRBJ2-3,CSAPHHITSTDTQYF,TGCAGTGCCCCGCACCATATTACTAGCACAGATACGCAGTATTTT
NA,TRBV20-1,many,TRBJ2-3,CSARAFQENTDTQYF,TGCAGTGCTAGAGCTTTCCAGGAGAACACAGATACGCAGTATTTT
NA,TRBV29-1,many,TRBJ2-1,CSVDAGSSYNEQFF,TGCAGCGTCGACGCGGGGAGCTCCTACAATGAGCAGTTCTTC
TRBD2,TRBV28,NA,TRBJ2-5,CASSSRTSEGQETQYF,TGTGCCAGCAGTTCTAGGACTAGCGAAGGCCAAGAGACCCAGTACTTC
NA,TRBV18,few,TRBJ2-7,CASSPLGTSHEQYF,TGTGCCAGCTCACCACTCGGCACTAGCCACGAGCAGTACTTC